This TCR beta chain was obtained from a study of cytomegalovirus exposure and HLA in healthy donors. Findings and limits, study-wide: Many donors shared some public TCRs, even though most TCR sequences were rare.

As for this clone: No antigen is known for it.

Per the germline V gene, CDR1 is SGHKS and CDR2 is YYEKEE (reference sequence). CDR3 length: 16 residues. V shed 1 base, J shed 3 bases, and the junction held 4 bases outside the gene matches. The PCR had 60 Vbeta and 13 Jbeta primers. Assay: immunoSEQ multiplex PCR; the TCRdb copy retains only in-frame clones and omits some. This table holds some 150,000 clones, roughly four fifths found once. Sequences were obtained from PBMCs. The V and J genes are TRBV5-5 and TRBJ2-2; 9 nucleotides match TRBD1. This TCR was recovered from a man in his fifties or sixties in good health and CMV-seropositive. CDR3 DNA: TGTGCCAGCAGCTTGTTCACAGGGGGCTACACCGGGGAGCTGTTTTTT. It codes for CASSLFTGGYTGELFF.